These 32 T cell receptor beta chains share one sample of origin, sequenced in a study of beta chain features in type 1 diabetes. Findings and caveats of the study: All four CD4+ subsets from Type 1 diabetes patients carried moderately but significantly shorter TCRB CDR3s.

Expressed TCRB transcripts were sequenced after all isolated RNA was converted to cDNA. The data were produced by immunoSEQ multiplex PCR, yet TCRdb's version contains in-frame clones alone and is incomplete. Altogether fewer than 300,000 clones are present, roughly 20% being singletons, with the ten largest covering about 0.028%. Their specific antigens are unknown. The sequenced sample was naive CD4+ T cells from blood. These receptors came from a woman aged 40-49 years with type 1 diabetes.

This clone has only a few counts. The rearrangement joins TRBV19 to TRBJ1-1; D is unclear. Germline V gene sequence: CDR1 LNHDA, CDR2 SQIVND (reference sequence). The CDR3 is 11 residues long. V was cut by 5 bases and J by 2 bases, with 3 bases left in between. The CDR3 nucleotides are TGTGCCAGTAGTCTAAACACTGAAGCTTTCTTT. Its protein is CASSLNTEAFF.

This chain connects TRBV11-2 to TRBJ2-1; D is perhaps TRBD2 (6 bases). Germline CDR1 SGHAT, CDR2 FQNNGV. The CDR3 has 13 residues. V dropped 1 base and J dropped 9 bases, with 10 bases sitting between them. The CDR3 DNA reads TGTGCCAGCAGCTTAGCACTAGCCGGTGAGCAGTTCTTC. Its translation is CASSLALAGEQFF.

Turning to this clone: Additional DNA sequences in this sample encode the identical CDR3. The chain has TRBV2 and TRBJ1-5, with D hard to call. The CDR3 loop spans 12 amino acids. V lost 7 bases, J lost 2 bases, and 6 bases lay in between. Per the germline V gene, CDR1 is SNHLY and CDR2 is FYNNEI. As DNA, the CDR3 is TGTGCCAGCACCGGGGGCAATCAGCCCCAGCATTTT. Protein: CASTGGNQPQHF.

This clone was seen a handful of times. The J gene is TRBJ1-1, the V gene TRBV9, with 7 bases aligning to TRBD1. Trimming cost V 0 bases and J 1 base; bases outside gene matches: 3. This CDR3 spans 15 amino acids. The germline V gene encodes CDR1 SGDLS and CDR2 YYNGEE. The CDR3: CASSVGQGGNTEAFF. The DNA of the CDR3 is TGTGCCAGCAGCGTAGGACAGGGCGGGAACACTGAAGCTTTCTTT.

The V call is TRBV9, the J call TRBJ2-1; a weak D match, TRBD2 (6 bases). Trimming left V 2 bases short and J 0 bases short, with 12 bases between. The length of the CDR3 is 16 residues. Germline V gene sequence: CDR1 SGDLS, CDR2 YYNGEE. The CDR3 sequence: CASSVTSLSSYNEQFF. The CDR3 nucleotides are TGTGCCAGCAGCGTTACTAGCCTTAGCTCCTACAATGAGCAGTTCTTC.

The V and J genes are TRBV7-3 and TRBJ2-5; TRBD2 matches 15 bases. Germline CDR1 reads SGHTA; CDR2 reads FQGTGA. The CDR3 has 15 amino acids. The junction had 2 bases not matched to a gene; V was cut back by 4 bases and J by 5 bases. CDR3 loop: CASSSGLAGGETQYF. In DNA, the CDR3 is TGTGCCAGCAGCTCTGGACTAGCGGGAGGGGAGACCCAGTACTTC.

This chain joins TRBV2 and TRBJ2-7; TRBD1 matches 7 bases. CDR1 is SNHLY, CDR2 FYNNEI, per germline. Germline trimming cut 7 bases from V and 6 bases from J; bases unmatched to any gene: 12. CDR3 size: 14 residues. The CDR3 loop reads CASILGQARGEQYF. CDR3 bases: TGTGCCAGCATCCTCGGACAGGCTCGGGGCGAGCAGTACTTC.

CDR3 nucleotide sequence: TGTGCCAGCTCACCACCCGGGACAGGGACCTACGAGCAGTACTTC. Its protein product is CASSPPGTGTYEQYF. V and J are TRBV18 and TRBJ2-7; TRBD1 agrees at 9 bases. CDR3 length: 15 amino acids. The trim removed 0 bases at V and 2 bases at J, leaving 2 bases unmatched. The germline CDR1 and CDR2 sequences are KGHSH and LQKENI.

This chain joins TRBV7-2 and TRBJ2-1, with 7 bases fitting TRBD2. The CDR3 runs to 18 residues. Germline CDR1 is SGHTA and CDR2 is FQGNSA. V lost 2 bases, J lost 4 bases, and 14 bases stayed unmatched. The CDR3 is CASSLNWIGAGTYNEQFF. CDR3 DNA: TGTGCCAGCAGCTTAAATTGGATCGGAGCGGGGACGTACAATGAGCAGTTCTTC. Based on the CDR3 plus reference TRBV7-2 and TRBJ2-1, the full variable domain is GAGVSQSPSNKVTEKGKDVELRCDPISGHTALYWYRQSLGQGLEFLIYFQGNSAPDKSGLPSDRFSAERTGGSVSTLTIQRTQQEDSAVYLCASSLNWIGAGTYNEQFFGPGTRLTVL.

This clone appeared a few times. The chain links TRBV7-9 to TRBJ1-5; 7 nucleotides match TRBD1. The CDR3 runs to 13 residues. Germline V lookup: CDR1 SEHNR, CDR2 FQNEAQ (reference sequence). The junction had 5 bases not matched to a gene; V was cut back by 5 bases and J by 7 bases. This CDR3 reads CASSRTGEQPQHF. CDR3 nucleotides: TGTGCCAGCAGCCGGACAGGAGAGCAGCCCCAGCATTTT.

The DNA of the CDR3 is TGTGCCAGCACCGCGGCAGGGGGCTCACCCATTCAGTACTTC. Its protein product is CASTAAGGSPIQYF. The chain couples TRBV27 to TRBJ2-4; 8 bases map to TRBD1. This CDR3 is built from 14 residues. Losses at the gene ends were 7 bases for V and 9 bases for J; bases not matched to a gene: 11. Germline V gene lookup returns CDR1 MNHEY and CDR2 SMNVEV (reference sequence).

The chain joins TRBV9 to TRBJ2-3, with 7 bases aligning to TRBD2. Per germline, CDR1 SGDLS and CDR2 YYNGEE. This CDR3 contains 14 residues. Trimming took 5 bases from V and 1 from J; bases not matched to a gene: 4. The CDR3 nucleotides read TGTGCCAGCAGTGCGGGAGTGGGCACAGATACGCAGTATTTT. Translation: CASSAGVGTDTQYF.

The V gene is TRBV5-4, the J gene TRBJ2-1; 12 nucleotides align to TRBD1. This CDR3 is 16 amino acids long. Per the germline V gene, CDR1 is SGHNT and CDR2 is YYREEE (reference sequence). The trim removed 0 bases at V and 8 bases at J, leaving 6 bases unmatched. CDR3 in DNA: TGTGCCAGCAGCTTGGAATGGGGACAGGGGGCAGATGAGCAGTTCTTC. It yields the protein CASSLEWGQGADEQFF.

CDR3 nucleotide sequence: TGTGCCAGCATTCTCTCGGGTCCGAAAGAGACCCAGTACTTC. Protein product: CASILSGPKETQYF. V and J are TRBV7-9 and TRBJ2-5, with D uncertain. The germline gives CDR1 SEHNR, CDR2 FQNEAQ (reference sequence). CDR3 size: 14 residues. The V and J ends lost 7 bases and 3 bases respectively, with 15 bases between them.

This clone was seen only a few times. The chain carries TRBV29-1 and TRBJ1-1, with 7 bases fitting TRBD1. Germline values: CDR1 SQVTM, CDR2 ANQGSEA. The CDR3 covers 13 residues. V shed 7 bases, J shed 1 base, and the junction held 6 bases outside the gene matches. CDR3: CSATQGGNTEAFF. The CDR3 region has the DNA TGCAGCGCAACCCAGGGGGGGAACACTGAAGCTTTCTTT.

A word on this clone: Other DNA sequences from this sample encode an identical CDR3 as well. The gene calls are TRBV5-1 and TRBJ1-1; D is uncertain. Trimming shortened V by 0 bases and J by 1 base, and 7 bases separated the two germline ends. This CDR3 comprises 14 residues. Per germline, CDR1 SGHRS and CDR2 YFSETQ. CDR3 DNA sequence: TGCGCCAGCAGCTTGGAAGGGAGGAACACTGAAGCTTTCTTT. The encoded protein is CASSLEGRNTEAFF.

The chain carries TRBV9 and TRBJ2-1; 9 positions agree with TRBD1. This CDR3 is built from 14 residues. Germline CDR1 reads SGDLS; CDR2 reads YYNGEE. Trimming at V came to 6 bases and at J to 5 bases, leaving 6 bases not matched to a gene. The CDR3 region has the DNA TGTGCCAGCACCAGGACAGGGGCGAACAATGAGCAGTTCTTC. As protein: CASTRTGANNEQFF.

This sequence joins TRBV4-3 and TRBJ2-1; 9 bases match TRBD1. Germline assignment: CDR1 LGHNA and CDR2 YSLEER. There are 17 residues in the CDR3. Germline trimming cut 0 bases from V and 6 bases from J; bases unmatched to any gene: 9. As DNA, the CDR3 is TGCGCCAGCAGCCAAGATCTAAAGACAGGGGGAGGCAATGAGCAGTTCTTC. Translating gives CASSQDLKTGGGNEQFF.

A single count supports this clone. The CDR3 loop reads CASAPFRGRETNEKLFF. The CDR3 DNA reads TGTGCCAGCGCTCCTTTTCGGGGGAGGGAAACTAATGAAAAACTGTTTTTT. The J gene is TRBJ1-4, the V gene TRBV25-1; weak D call: TRBD1 (5 bases). This CDR3 is built from 17 residues. The V gene's germline CDR1 is MGHDK and CDR2 SYGVNS. Trimming removed 8 bases from V and 1 base from J, with 20 bases in between.

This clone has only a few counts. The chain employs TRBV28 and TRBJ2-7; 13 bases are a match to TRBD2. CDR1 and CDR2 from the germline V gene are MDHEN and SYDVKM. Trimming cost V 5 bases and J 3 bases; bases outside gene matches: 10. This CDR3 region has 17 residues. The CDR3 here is CASSPPGLAGAIYEQYF. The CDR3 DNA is TGTGCCAGCAGTCCCCCCGGACTAGCGGGAGCCATCTACGAGCAGTACTTC. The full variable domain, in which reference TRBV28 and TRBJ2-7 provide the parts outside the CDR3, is DVKVTQSSRYLVKRTGEKVFLECVQDMDHENMFWYRQDPGLGLRLIYFSYDVKMKEKGDIPEGYSVSREKKERFSLILESASTNQTSMYLCASSPPGLAGAIYEQYFGPGTRLTVT.

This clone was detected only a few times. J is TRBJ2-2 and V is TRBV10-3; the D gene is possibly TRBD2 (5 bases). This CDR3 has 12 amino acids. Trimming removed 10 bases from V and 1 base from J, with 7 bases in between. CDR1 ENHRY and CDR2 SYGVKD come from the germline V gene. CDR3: CANRGNTGELFF. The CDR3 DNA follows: TGTGCCAACCGGGGGAACACCGGGGAGCTGTTTTTT.

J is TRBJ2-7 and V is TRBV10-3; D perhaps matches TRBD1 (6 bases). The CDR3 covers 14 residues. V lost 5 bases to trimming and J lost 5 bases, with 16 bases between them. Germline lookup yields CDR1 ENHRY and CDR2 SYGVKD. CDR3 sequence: CAISRDTSLDEQYF. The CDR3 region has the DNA TGTGCCATCAGTCGGGACACCTCCTTAGACGAGCAGTACTTC.

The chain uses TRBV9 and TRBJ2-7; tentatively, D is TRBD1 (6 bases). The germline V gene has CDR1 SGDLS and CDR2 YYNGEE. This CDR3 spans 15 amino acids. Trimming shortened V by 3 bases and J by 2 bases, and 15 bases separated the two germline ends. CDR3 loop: CASSARGTPPYEQYF. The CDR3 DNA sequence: TGTGCCAGCAGCGCCAGAGGGACACCTCCCTACGAGCAGTACTTC.

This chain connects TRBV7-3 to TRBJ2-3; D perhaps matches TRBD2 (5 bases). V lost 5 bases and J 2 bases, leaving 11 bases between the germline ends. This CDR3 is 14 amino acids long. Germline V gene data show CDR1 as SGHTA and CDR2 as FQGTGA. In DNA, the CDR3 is TGTGCCAGCAGCCCTAGCCGAGTCACAGATACGCAGTATTTT. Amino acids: CASSPSRVTDTQYF.

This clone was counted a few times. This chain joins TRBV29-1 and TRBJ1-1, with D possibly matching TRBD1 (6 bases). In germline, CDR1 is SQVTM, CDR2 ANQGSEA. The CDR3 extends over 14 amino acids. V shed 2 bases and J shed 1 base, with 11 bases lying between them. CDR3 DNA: TGCAGCGTTGAATTCCAGGGGCGGAACACTGAAGCTTTCTTT. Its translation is CSVEFQGRNTEAFF.

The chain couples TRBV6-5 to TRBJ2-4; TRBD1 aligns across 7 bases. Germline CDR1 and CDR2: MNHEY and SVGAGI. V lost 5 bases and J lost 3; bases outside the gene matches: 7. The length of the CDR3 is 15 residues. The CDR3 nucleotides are TGTGCCAGCAGTGCGTCTAGACAGGGCAAAAACATTCAGTACTTC. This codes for CASSASRQGKNIQYF.

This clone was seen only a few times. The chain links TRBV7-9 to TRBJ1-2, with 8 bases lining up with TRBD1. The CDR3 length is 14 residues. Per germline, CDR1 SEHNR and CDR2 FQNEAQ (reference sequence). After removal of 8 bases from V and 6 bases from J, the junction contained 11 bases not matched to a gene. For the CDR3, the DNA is TGTGCCAGCTCTCGCGGGGTACAGGGGGATGGCTACACCTTC. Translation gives CASSRGVQGDGYTF.

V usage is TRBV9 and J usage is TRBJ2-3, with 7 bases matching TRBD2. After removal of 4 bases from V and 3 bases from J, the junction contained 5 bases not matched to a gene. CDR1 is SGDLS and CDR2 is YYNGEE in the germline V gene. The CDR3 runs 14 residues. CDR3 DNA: TGTGCCAGCAGCTTTACGGGGGGAACAGATACGCAGTATTTT. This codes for CASSFTGGTDTQYF.

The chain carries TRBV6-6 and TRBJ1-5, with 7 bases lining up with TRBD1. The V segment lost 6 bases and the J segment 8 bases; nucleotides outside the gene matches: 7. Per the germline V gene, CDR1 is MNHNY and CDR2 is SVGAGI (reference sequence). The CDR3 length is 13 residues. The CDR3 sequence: CASSDRAGEPQHF. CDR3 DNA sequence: TGTGCCAGCAGCGACAGGGCTGGAGAGCCCCAGCATTTT.

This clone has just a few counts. CDR3 sequence reads: CSGGLPGRETQYF. The CDR3 coding sequence is TGCAGCGGGGGGCTCCCAGGGCGTGAGACCCAGTACTTC. The genes are TRBV29-1 and TRBJ2-5, with D tentatively TRBD1 (6 bases). The CDR3 runs 13 residues. Germline CDR1 and CDR2: SQVTM and ANQGSEA. Trimming took off 7 bases at V and 5 bases at J, with 17 bases between the two ends.

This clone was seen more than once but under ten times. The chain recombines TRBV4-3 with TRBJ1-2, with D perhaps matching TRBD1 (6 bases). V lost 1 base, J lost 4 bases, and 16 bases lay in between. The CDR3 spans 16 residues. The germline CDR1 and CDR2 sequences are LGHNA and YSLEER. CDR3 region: CASSQGVGQLVYGYTF. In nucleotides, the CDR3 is TGCGCCAGCAGCCAAGGCGTCGGACAGCTCGTCTATGGCTACACCTTC.

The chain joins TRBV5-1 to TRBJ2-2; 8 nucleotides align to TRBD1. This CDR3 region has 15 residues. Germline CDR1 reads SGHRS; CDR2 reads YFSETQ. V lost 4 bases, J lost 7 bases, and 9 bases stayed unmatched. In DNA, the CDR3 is TGCGCCAGCAGCACGGGACAGGAATCGGTCGGGGAGCTGTTTTTT. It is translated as CASSTGQESVGELFF. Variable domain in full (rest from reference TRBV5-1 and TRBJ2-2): KAGVTQTPRYLIKTRGQQVTLSCSPISGHRSVSWYQQTPGQGLQFLFEYFSETQRNKGNFPGRFSGRQFSNSRSEMNVSTLELGDSALYLCASSTGQESVGELFFGEGSRLTVL.